A single sample is the source of the 14 T cell receptor beta chains below, sequenced in a study of T-cell reconstitution after alpha-beta-depleted transplantation in children. Unique molecular identifiers were incorporated when the TCRbeta library was constructed. MiXCR, applied by TCRdb to the PCR reads, yields one record per CDR3 protein. The sample carries about 200,000 distinct CDR3 sequences, approximately 6.9% recorded once. The sequencing used PBMCs, collected before TCRalphabeta/CD19-depleted stem cell transplant. Receptors were obtained from a boy aged 2 to 10 with acute lymphoblastic leukemia, due to receive a stem cell transplant.

This clonotype appeared many times. The chain links TRBV20-1 to TRBJ1-5, with a weak D call TRBD1 (5 bases). This CDR3 comprises 14 residues. The ends were cut back, 6 bases at V and 0 bases at J, with 12 bases in the middle. CDR1 is DFQATT and CDR2 is SNEGSKA in the germline V gene (reference sequence). CDR3 nucleotides: TGCAGTGCCGCGACAGAGCATAGCAATCAGCCCCAGCATTTT. Protein product: CSAATEHSNQPQHF.

This clonotype was counted many times. The chain's CDR3 is CASSLTGAGTDTQYF. The CDR3 bases are TGTGCCAGCAGCTTAACGGGAGCCGGCACAGATACGCAGTATTTT. This sequence joins TRBV7-2 and TRBJ2-3; perhaps TRBD2 as D (6 bases). With 2 bases removed from V and 1 base from J, the gap between germline ends came to 10 bases. Germline CDR1 is SGHTA and CDR2 is FQGNSA. This CDR3 region has 15 residues.

In this sample, this clonotype turned up many times. CDR3 region: CASVRYRGITDTQYF. CDR3 in DNA: TGTGCCAGCGTTCGCTACAGGGGCATCACAGATACGCAGTATTTT. The chain employs TRBV28 and TRBJ2-3; 7 bases match TRBD1. The CDR3 extends over 15 amino acids. Germline V gene data show CDR1 as MDHEN and CDR2 as SYDVKM. Trimming at V came to 8 bases and at J to 2 bases, leaving 10 bases not matched to a gene.

A few counts support this clonotype. The rearrangement uses TRBV5-5 and TRBJ1-1, with D possibly TRBD1 on 6 matching bases. Between the trimmed V and J ends, which lost 5 bases and 6 bases, there was a span of 14 bases. Germline CDR1 SGHKS, CDR2 YYEKEE (reference sequence). This CDR3 is built from 13 residues. The CDR3 loop reads CASSGQTDPEAFF. The CDR3 bases are TGTGCCAGCAGTGGACAGACGGACCCTGAAGCTTTCTTT.

This clonotype was observed many times. The chain uses TRBV6-2 or TRBV6-3 and TRBJ2-3; D remains unclear. Trimming cost V 7 bases and J 6 bases, with 8 bases left between them. Germline V gene data show CDR1 as MNHEY and CDR2 as SVGEGT. This CDR3 has 11 amino acids. The CDR3 here is CASTNGDTQYF. The CDR3 DNA sequence: TGTGCCAGCACAAACGGGGATACGCAGTATTTT.

This clonotype has a handful of counts. This rearrangement joins TRBV5-6 to TRBJ2-7, with D perhaps matching TRBD2 (5 bases). This CDR3 comprises 15 residues. CDR1 SGHDT and CDR2 YYEEEE come from the germline V gene. Between the trimmed V and J ends, which lost 0 bases and 2 bases, there was a span of 12 bases. The CDR3 region is CASSLARLATYEQYF. CDR3 DNA sequence: TGTGCCAGCAGCTTGGCCCGGCTAGCAACCTACGAGCAGTACTTC. Full variable domain (outside the CDR3, taken from reference TRBV5-6 and TRBJ2-7): DAGVTQSPTHLIKTRGQQVTLRCSPKSGHDTVSWYQQALGQGPQFIFQYYEEEERQRGNFPDRFSGHQFPNYSSELNVNALLLGDSALYLCASSLARLATYEQYFGPGTRLTVT.

This clonotype was observed at least ten times. The chain is built from TRBV12-3 or TRBV12-4 and TRBJ1-5; D might be TRBD1 (6 bases). Trimming took off 5 bases at V and 3 bases at J, with 11 bases between the two ends. The CDR3 extends over 14 amino acids. The CDR3 region is CASSPGQLNQPQHF. The CDR3 DNA follows: TGTGCCAGCAGTCCCGGACAGCTCAATCAGCCCCAGCATTTT.

In this sample, this clonotype turned up a few times. V is TRBV27 and J is TRBJ2-7; D is unclear. This CDR3 comprises 15 residues. CDR1 and CDR2 (germline): MNHEY, SMNVEV (reference sequence). Trimming took off 5 bases at V and 1 base at J, with 15 bases between the two ends. As DNA, the CDR3 is TGTGCCAGCAGTCCCGGGCCCGATCCTTCCTACGAGCAGTACTTC. This translates into CASSPGPDPSYEQYF.

This clonotype showed up just a few times. The rearrangement uses TRBV6-5 and TRBJ2-6; D is unclear. The V end lost 5 bases, the J end lost 4 bases, and 6 bases lay between the germline ends. Germline lookup yields CDR1 MNHEY and CDR2 SVGAGI. The CDR3 runs 13 residues. In nucleotides, the CDR3 is TGTGCCAGCAGTCTACAGGGGGCCAACGTCCTGACTTTC. It yields the protein CASSLQGANVLTF.

This clonotype has ten or more counts. This chain links TRBV28 with TRBJ2-5, with 12 nucleotides matching TRBD1. Germline CDR1 MDHEN, CDR2 SYDVKM. The ends lost 5 bases at V and 6 bases at J; junction bases unmatched: 7. CDR3 size: 15 residues. CDR3 DNA: TGTGCCAGCAGTAACCGGGACAGGGGGCAGCAGACCCAGTACTTC. This translates into CASSNRDRGQQTQYF.

This clonotype was seen a few times. The J gene is TRBJ2-2, the V gene TRBV6-2 or TRBV6-3; 9 positions agree with TRBD1. The junction had 3 bases not matched to a gene; V was cut back by 8 bases and J by 5 bases. The germline V gene encodes CDR1 MNHEY and CDR2 SVGEGT. The length of the CDR3 is 13 residues. The CDR3 region has the DNA TGTGCCAGCGACAGGGGGGGAACCGGGGAGCTGTTTTTT. It specifies CASDRGGTGELFF.

Notes on this clonotype: Given a much more abundant clone one base away, this may be a read error. V is TRBV9 and J is TRBJ2-6; TRBD1 might be the D (5 bases). The germline V gene has CDR1 SGDLS and CDR2 YYNGEE. This CDR3 comprises 15 residues. CDR3 residues: CASRDPTAGANVLSF. Written as DNA, the CDR3 is TGTGCCAGCCGAGACCCAACAGCTGGGGCCAACGTCCTGTCTTTC. Supplemented by reference TRBV9 and TRBJ2-6, the full variable domain reads DSGVTQTPKHLITATGQRVTLRCSPRSGDLSVYWYQQSLDQGLQFLIQYYNGEERAKGNILERFSAQQFPDLHSELNLSSLELGDSALYFCASRDPTAGANVLSFGAGSRLTVL.

This clonotype was observed many times. The gene calls are TRBV5-1 and TRBJ2-6, with D perhaps TRBD1 (5 bases). The CDR3 covers 17 residues. The germline V and J ends were trimmed by 0 bases and 0 bases, with 10 bases remaining between them. The germline V gene has CDR1 SGHRS and CDR2 YFSETQ. Here the CDR3 DNA reads TGCGCCAGCAGCTTGGCCGGGCAGGGCTCTGGGGCCAACGTCCTGACTTTC. Its translation: CASSLAGQGSGANVLTF.

This clonotype was observed a handful of times. The chain has TRBV6-5 and TRBJ2-7; 8 bases align to TRBD2. J lost 0 bases, V lost 4 bases, and 11 bases had no gene match. Germline V gene sequence: CDR1 MNHEY, CDR2 SVGAGI. The CDR3 contains 17 residues. The CDR3 protein is CASSSTFVAGTSYEQYF. The CDR3 DNA reads as TGTGCCAGCAGTTCAACCTTTGTAGCGGGGACCTCCTACGAGCAGTACTTC.